The T cell receptor (beta chain) described here comes from a study of T cell responses to AZD1222 COVID-19 vaccine (dated by TCRdb to the early 2020s). Broadly, across the study: Because spike-specific TCR depth and breadth did not differ between the two schedules, AZD1222 recipients who got a second dose at roughly 4 weeks were pooled with those who got a second dose at roughly 12 weeks. TCR sequencing was performed for 230 to 250 trial participants, of whom about 200 were given two doses of AZD1222 and around 25 were given two doses of MenACWY control vaccine. Trial participants were enrolled by age into 18-55, 56-69 and 70-plus year subgroups, with roughly 160, 29 and 62 TCR-sequenced participants respectively. Here is what the overall study found, with its caveats: Reportedly, close to half of the unique spike-specific TCRs recognized epitopes lying outside the regions that are mutated in the B.1.351 and B.1.1.7 variants. The vaccine-associated CD4 TCRs covered the entire spike protein, and the dominant responses fell in regions 160-218 and 743-854. Only six AZD1222 recipients were SARS-CoV-2 seropositive at baseline, limiting conclusions about previously exposed vaccinees. Spike-specific TCR breadth and depth rose significantly after two AZD1222 doses compared with day 0 and with MenACWY recipients. The 56-69-year group was small, and its depth increase did not reach significance, likely because of low power. Participants were mostly white British, with more females than males. The authors suggested clonal diversity may have been underestimated. No day 14 peak-response samples were available, so repertoires were characterized only after the peak T cell response.

About this clone: The clone's antigen remains unknown. Base quality data are lacking; no much larger clone is found one base away.

This specimen's time point label, per the study, means: baseline before first vaccination. Vaccinee samples came from UK trials COV001 and COV002, including a single-blind randomized controlled phase 2/3 trial of AZD1222 (ChAdOx1 nCoV-19) in healthy adults. For TCRbeta chain sequencing, PBMC samples were collected from trial participants at day 0 and at day 28 after the second dose. The CDR3 has 14 amino acids, counting the end cysteine and phenylalanine. The only DNA kept is the CDR3, 42 bases in frame from the first base. V lost 2 bases and J lost 1 base; the stretch between them is 5 bases long. The germline V gene encodes CDR1 MNHEY and CDR2 SVGEGT. The CDR3 regions of human TCRbeta chains were subjected to immunosequencing. The paper's processing steps were these. TCRs in the repertoires were compared against a reference library of SARS-CoV-2-specific TCRs that had been generated with the MIRA antigen-specificity platform. Breadth was defined as the fraction of unique TCRs that were SARS-CoV-2-associated. Depth was defined as the fraction of total T cells that were SARS-CoV-2-associated. Using the MIRA data, each spike-specific TCR was assigned both to the spike region to which the TCR was reactive and to a CD4 or CD8 class. Log10-transformed breadth and depth values were compared by one-way ANOVA with Sidak's multiple comparisons tests. Held by TCRdb, this immuneACCESS table contains in-frame sequences only and omits some clones. Under half of the omission traces to an unresolved V gene where checked; the cause of the rest is unknown. For V, J and clone size, that table is used; D and trimming come from the DNA. Present in this sample are 120,000 or so clones, around 85% of which were seen just once. The top ten constitute over 5.5% of the sample.

The source was peripheral blood, collected on day 0 of AZD1222 vaccination. Rearrangement joined TRBV6-2 or TRBV6-3 to TRBJ2-2, with TRBD1 perhaps the D gene, on 5 matching bases. This sequence was found in an adult in good health. The DNA sequence is as follows: TGTGCCAGCAGTTACACAGGGAACACCGGGGAGCTGTTTTTT. The resulting protein is CASSYTGNTGELFF.